This T cell receptor beta chain is from a study of blood T cell repertoires in COVID-19. Overall study context: Spain, Italy and the United States supplied samples that represented acute and convalescent COVID-19. Sources were T cells, B-cell-depleted T cells, or PBMCs; the material itself was cDNA or gDNA.

CDR1 MNHEY and CDR2 SVGAGI come from the germline V gene. CDR3 length equals 15 residues. The V segment lost 2 bases and the J segment 4 bases; nucleotides outside the gene matches: 7. In the source study's methods: Reference gene primers were amplified, and this amplification served to estimate nucleated cell counts. Produced via immunoSEQ multiplex PCR; TCRdb's table is partial and in-frame only. V and J calls plus clone size are reproduced from that table; the DNA served to infer D and trimming. The table includes 50,000 to 75,000 clones, over 75% detected once. The specimen was peripheral blood. The source of this sequence is a man older than 75 in a cohort sampled during active COVID-19. The chain carries TRBV6-5 and TRBJ2-7, with TRBD2 matching over 8 bases. Here the CDR3 reads CASSYQAGVWYEQYF. CDR3 bases: TGTGCCAGCAGTTACCAAGCGGGAGTTTGGTACGAGCAGTACTTC.